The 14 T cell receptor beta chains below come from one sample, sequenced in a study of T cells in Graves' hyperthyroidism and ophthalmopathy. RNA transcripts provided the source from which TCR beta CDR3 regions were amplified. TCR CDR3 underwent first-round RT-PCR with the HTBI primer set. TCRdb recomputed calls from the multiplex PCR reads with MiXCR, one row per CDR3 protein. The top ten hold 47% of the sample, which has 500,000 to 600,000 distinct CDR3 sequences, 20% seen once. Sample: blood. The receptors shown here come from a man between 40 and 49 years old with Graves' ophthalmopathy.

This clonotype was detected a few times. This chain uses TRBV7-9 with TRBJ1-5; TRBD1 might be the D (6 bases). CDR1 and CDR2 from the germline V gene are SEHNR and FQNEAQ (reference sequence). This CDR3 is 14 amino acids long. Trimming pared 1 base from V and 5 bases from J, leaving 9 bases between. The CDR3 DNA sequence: TGTGCCAGCAGCTTAGGGACAGTTTATCAGCCCCAGCATTTT. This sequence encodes CASSLGTVYQPQHF.

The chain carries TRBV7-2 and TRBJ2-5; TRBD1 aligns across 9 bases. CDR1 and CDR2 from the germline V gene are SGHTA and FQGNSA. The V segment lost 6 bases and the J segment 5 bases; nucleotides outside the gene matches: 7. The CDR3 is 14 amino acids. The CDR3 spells CASRKQGARETQYF. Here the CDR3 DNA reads TGTGCCAGCAGAAAACAGGGGGCGAGGGAGACCCAGTACTTC.

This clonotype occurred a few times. The CDR3 nucleotides read TGTGCCAGCAGACCACTAGCGGGCCGGGCCGGGGAGCTGTTTTTT. Protein product: CASRPLAGRAGELFF. The chain joins TRBV6-1 to TRBJ2-2; 9 bases line up with TRBD2. CDR3 size: 15 residues. V dropped 6 bases and J dropped 6; count of bases not matched to a gene: 8. Germline V lookup: CDR1 MNHNS, CDR2 SASEGT.

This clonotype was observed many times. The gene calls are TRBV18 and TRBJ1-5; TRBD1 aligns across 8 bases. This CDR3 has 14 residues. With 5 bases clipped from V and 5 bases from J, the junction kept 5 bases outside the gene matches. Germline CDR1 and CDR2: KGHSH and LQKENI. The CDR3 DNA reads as TGTGCCAGCTCATCGACAGGGGCGGATCAGCCCCAGCATTTT. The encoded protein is CASSSTGADQPQHF.

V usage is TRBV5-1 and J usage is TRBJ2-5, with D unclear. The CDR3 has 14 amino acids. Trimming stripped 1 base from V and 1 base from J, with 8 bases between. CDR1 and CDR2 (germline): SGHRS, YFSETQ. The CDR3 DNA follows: TGCGCCAGCAGCTTGACGGCACTCCAAGAGACCCAGTACTTC. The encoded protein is CASSLTALQETQYF.

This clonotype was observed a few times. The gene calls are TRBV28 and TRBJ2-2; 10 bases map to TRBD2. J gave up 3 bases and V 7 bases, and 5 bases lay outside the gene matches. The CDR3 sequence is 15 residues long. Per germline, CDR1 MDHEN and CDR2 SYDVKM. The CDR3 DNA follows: TGTGCCAGCATCTCTAGCGGGAGCTACACCGGGGAGCTGTTTTTT. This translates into CASISSGSYTGELFF.

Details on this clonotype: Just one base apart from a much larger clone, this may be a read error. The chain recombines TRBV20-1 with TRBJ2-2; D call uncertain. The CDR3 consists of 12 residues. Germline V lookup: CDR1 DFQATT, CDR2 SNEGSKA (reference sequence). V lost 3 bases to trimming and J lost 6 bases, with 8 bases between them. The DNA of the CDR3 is TGCAGTGCTAGGCAGGTCTCCGGGGAGCTGTTTTTT. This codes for CSARQVSGELFF.

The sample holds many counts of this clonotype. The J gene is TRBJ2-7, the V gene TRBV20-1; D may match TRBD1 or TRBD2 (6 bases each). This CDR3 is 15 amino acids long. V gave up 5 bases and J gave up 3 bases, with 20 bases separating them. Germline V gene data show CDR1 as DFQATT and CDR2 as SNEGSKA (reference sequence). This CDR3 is CSAFHRDGGHYEQYF. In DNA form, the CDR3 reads TGCAGTGCTTTCCACAGGGACGGGGGACACTACGAGCAGTACTTC.

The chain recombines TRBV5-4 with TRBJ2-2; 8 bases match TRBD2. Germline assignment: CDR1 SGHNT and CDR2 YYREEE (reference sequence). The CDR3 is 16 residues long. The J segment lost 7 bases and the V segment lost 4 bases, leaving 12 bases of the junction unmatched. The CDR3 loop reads CASSAGSGRLGGELFF. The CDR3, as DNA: TGTGCCAGCAGCGCCGGGAGCGGGAGATTGGGCGGGGAGCTGTTTTTT.

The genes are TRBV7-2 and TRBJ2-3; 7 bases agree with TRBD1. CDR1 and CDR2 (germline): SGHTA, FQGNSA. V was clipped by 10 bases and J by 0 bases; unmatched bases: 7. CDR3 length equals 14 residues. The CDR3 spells CATRRGQSTDTQYF. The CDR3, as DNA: TGTGCCACCCGTAGGGGACAGAGCACAGATACGCAGTATTTT.

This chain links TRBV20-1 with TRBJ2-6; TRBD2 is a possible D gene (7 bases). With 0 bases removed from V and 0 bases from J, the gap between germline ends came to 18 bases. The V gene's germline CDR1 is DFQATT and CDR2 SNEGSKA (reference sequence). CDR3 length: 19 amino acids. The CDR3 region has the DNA TGCAGTGCTAGAGACGGTCATCGGGGGGCGAACTCTGGGGCCAACGTCCTGACTTTC. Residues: CSARDGHRGANSGANVLTF.

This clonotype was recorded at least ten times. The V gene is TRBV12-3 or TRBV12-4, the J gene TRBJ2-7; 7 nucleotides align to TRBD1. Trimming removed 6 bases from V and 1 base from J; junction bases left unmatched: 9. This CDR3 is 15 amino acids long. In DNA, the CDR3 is TGTGCCAGCAGCCAGGGACAGAGCCCTTCCTACGAGCAGTACTTC. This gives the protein CASSQGQSPSYEQYF.

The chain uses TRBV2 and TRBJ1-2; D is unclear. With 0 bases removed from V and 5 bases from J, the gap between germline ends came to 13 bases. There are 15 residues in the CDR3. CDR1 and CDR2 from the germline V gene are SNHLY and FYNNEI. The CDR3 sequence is CASSEALDRHYGYTF. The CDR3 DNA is TGTGCCAGCAGTGAAGCCCTGGACCGACATTATGGCTACACCTTC. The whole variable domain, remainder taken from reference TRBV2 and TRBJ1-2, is EPEVTQTPSHQVTQMGQEVILRCVPISNHLYFYWYRQILGQKVEFLVSFYNNEISEKSEIFDDQFSVERPDGSNFTLKIRSTKLEDSAMYFCASSEALDRHYGYTFGSGTRLTVV.

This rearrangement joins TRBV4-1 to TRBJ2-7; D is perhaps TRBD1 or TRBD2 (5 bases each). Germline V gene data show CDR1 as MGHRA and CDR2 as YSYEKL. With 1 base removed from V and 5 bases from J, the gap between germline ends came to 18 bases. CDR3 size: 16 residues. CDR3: CASSQGQRIPLNEQYF. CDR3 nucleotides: TGCGCCAGCAGCCAAGGACAGCGGATCCCACTCAACGAGCAGTACTTC.